This T cell receptor beta chain came from a study of T cells in Graves' hyperthyroidism and ophthalmopathy. Germline-derived CDR1 and CDR2 are SGHTA and FQGNSA. Trimming took 2 bases from V and 7 from J, leaving 15 bases between them. There are 15 residues in the CDR3. RNA transcripts provided the source from which TCR beta CDR3 regions were amplified. HTBI primers were the set used in a first-round RT-PCR of the TCR CDR3. MiXCR, run by TCRdb on the multiplex PCR reads, gives a single entry per CDR3 protein. The sample lists hundreds of thousands of distinct CDR3 sequences; about 43% were seen once. This clonotype was seen more than once but under ten times.

The material sequenced was peripheral blood or thyroid tissue (not recorded which). The rearrangement joins TRBV7-2 to TRBJ1-5; the D is unclear. This receptor was obtained from a woman aged 18-29 years with Graves' hyperthyroidism. This chain's CDR3 is CASSLFGSGWQPQHF. The DNA of the CDR3 is TGTGCCAGCAGCTTATTTGGCTCGGGTTGGCAGCCCCAGCATTTT.